Shown below are 5 T cell receptor beta chains from a single sample sequenced in a study of blood T cell repertoires in COVID-19. Clones were read by immunoSEQ multiplex PCR, and TCRdb kept only the in-frame ones, dropping some. Of some 170,000 clones listed, roughly 83% are singletons. Material for sequencing was peripheral blood. All receptors come from a woman aged 40 to 50 with COVID-19, enrolled during active disease.

The chain links TRBV20-1 to TRBJ1-1, with a tentative D call TRBD1 (5 bases). V was trimmed by 3 bases and J by 11 bases, leaving 37 bases between them. This CDR3 has 19 amino acids. Looked up from germline, CDR1 is DFQATT and CDR2 is SNEGSKA (reference sequence). Here the CDR3 DNA reads TGCAGTGCTAGTAGTCCCCTGCCTACCCGGGGGGGAATACTTAGACATGCTTTCTTT. Its translation: CSASSPLPTRGGILRHAFF.

This clone was seen only a few times. The gene calls are TRBV7-8 and TRBJ1-2; TRBD1 is a possible D gene (6 bases). V was cut by 2 bases and J by 4 bases, with 11 bases left in between. This CDR3 has 14 residues. Germline values: CDR1 SGHVS, CDR2 FQNEAQ. CDR3 amino acids: CASSLQQGSYGYTF. The CDR3 DNA reads TGTGCCAGCAGCTTACAACAGGGAAGCTATGGCTACACCTTC.

The rearrangement uses TRBV18 and TRBJ2-7; 7 bases fit TRBD1. With 5 bases clipped from V and 3 bases from J, the junction kept 10 bases outside the gene matches. Germline loops: CDR1 KGHSH, CDR2 LQKENI. The CDR3 runs 15 residues. CDR3 sequence (DNA): TGTGCCAGCTCATCAACAGGGGCGATAAACTACGAGCAGTACTTC. As protein: CASSSTGAINYEQYF.

The V and J genes are TRBV10-1 and TRBJ2-3; 11 bases map to TRBD2. The V segment lost 6 bases and the J segment 2 bases; nucleotides outside the gene matches: 4. CDR3 length: 15 residues. Germline V gene data show CDR1 as WNHNN and CDR2 as SYGVQD (reference sequence). In DNA form, the CDR3 reads TGCGCCAGCAGGGCGGGACTAGCGGACACAGATACGCAGTATTTT. It specifies CASRAGLADTDTQYF.

This clone has only a few counts. J is TRBJ1-1 and V is TRBV10-3; 9 bases map to TRBD1. Trimming removed 2 bases from V and 6 bases from J; junction bases left unmatched: 7. The V gene's germline CDR1 is ENHRY and CDR2 SYGVKD. This CDR3 spans 15 amino acids. CDR3 sequence: CAISETGTGSAEAFF. The CDR3 coding sequence is TGTGCCATCAGTGAGACCGGGACAGGGTCGGCTGAAGCTTTCTTT.